The count of the clone carrying this T cell receptor (beta chain) is one. The CDR3 is 14 amino acids. V lost 4 bases and J lost 4; bases outside the gene matches: 6. Germline values: CDR1 MDHEN, CDR2 SYDVKM. Profiling relied on immunoSEQ multiplex PCR, and the TCRdb table lists in-frame clones only, not all of them. The table records approximately 200,000 clones, about 88% of them present only once. The data stem from a study of blood T cell repertoires in COVID-19. The sequence derives from a woman in her 30s with active or convalescent COVID-19. J is TRBJ1-1 and V is TRBV28, with 7 bases matching TRBD1. Sequencing used peripheral blood. The CDR3 DNA sequence: TGTGCCAGCAGTTACAGGGGCTCCGGCACTGAAGCTTTCTTT. Its translation: CASSYRGSGTEAFF.